The 20 T cell receptor beta chains reported below all come from one sample, sequenced in a study of T cell responses to AZD1222 COVID-19 vaccine. Sequenced by immunoSEQ multiplex PCR; TCRdb stores in-frame clones only, minus some. The sample records around 170,000 clones, approximately 90% being singletons. Sample: peripheral blood, taken on day 0 of AZD1222 vaccination. These receptors all stem from an adult in good health.

The chain carries TRBV7-9 and TRBJ1-1; unclear D gene. V lost 5 bases and J lost 1, with 11 bases in between. Per the germline V gene, CDR1 is SEHNR and CDR2 is FQNEAQ (reference sequence). This CDR3 contains 14 residues. In DNA form, the CDR3 reads TGTGCCAGCAGCCAAATAGCAAGGAACACTGAAGCTTTCTTT. It yields the protein CASSQIARNTEAFF.

J is TRBJ1-5 and V is TRBV10-2; tentatively, D is TRBD1 (5 bases). V lost 2 bases to trimming and J lost 4 bases, with 12 bases between them. This CDR3 has 15 amino acids. Germline-derived CDR1 and CDR2 are WSHSY and SAAADI. Written as DNA, the CDR3 is TGCGCCAGCAGTGAGGACAGACGATTGAATCAGCCCCAGCATTTT. Protein sequence: CASSEDRRLNQPQHF.

The chain uses TRBV3-1 (or the pseudogene TRBV3-2) and TRBJ2-7; the D is unclear. The germline V gene encodes CDR1 LGHDT and CDR2 YNNKEL (reference sequence). The V end lost 1 base, the J end lost 5 bases, and 12 bases lay between the germline ends. The CDR3 contains 14 residues. CDR3 loop: CASSQGLGPHEQYF. The DNA for the CDR3 is TGTGCCAGCAGCCAAGGATTAGGGCCCCACGAGCAGTACTTC.

The chain couples TRBV6-5 to TRBJ1-2; D remains ambiguous. The germline gives CDR1 MNHEY, CDR2 SVGAGI. This CDR3 is built from 14 residues. V was clipped by 8 bases and J by 0 bases, with 13 bases between them. CDR3 amino acids: CASAVTVPNYGYTF. DNA of the CDR3: TGTGCCAGCGCGGTCACGGTTCCTAACTATGGCTACACCTTC.

The chain couples TRBV25-1 to TRBJ1-1; 7 nucleotides agree with TRBD1. Losses at the gene ends were 0 bases for V and 4 bases for J; bases not matched to a gene: 5. In germline, CDR1 is MGHDK, CDR2 SYGVNS. The CDR3 contains 15 residues. CDR3 DNA: TGTGCCAGCAGTGAATACGGCAGGGGGAGCACTGAAGCTTTCTTT. As protein: CASSEYGRGSTEAFF.

The J gene is TRBJ1-6, the V gene TRBV28; a weak D match, TRBD1 (6 bases). V was pared by 6 bases and J by 7 bases, with 13 bases between. The germline CDR1 and CDR2 sequences are MDHEN and SYDVKM. The CDR3 is made up of 14 amino acids. Here the CDR3 DNA reads TGTGCCAGCAGCAGGGACAACGGGAATTCACCCCTCCACTTT. Encoded protein: CASSRDNGNSPLHF. The entire variable domain, with the rest obtained from reference TRBV28 and TRBJ1-6, is as follows: DVKVTQSSRYLVKRTGEKVFLECVQDMDHENMFWYRQDPGLGLRLIYFSYDVKMKEKGDIPEGYSVSREKKERFSLILESASTNQTSMYLCASSRDNGNSPLHFGNGTRLTVT.

V gene TRBV5-6 combines with J gene TRBJ2-1; 11 nucleotides match TRBD2. Germline lookup yields CDR1 SGHDT and CDR2 YYEEEE. Losses at the gene ends were 4 bases for V and 7 bases for J; bases not matched to a gene: 10. The CDR3 length is 16 residues. The CDR3 nucleotides are TGTGCCAGCAGCACGGATACTAGCGGGGGCTTAAATGAGCAGTTCTTC. It codes for CASSTDTSGGLNEQFF.

The gene calls are TRBV6-5 and TRBJ1-1; TRBD1 is a possible D gene (5 bases). The CDR3 has 13 residues. V dropped 2 bases and J dropped 3 bases, with 7 bases sitting between them. Germline V gives CDR1 MNHEY, CDR2 SVGAGI. The CDR3 sequence: CASSYGTHTEAFF. CDR3 coding DNA: TGTGCCAGCAGTTACGGGACTCACACTGAAGCTTTCTTT.

The chain employs TRBV6-5 and TRBJ1-6; 9 bases are a match to TRBD1. Per germline, CDR1 MNHEY and CDR2 SVGAGI. Losses at the gene ends were 8 bases for V and 10 bases for J; bases not matched to a gene: 9. This CDR3 contains 14 residues. This chain's CDR3 is CASRYRGRESPLHF. The DNA of the CDR3 is TGTGCCAGCCGATACAGGGGGCGCGAATCACCCCTCCACTTT.

This sequence joins TRBV27 and TRBJ2-2; possibly TRBD2 for D (7 bases). The CDR3 loop spans 16 amino acids. V lost 4 bases and J lost 4, with 16 bases in between. Germline-derived CDR1 and CDR2 are MNHEY and SMNVEV (reference sequence). This chain's CDR3 is CASSSLGGAITGELFF. The DNA of the CDR3 is TGTGCCAGCAGTTCCCTTGGGGGGGCAATCACCGGGGAGCTGTTTTTT.

This clone was seen just once. This chain uses TRBV12-3 or TRBV12-4 with TRBJ1-1; D remains unclear. With 6 bases removed from V and 2 bases from J, the gap between germline ends came to 10 bases. The CDR3 runs 13 residues. CDR3 nucleotides: TGTGCCAGCAGCCAAAGACTTAACACTGAAGCTTTCTTT. Amino acid sequence: CASSQRLNTEAFF.

The CDR3 sequence is CASSLGIGRNNSPLHF. CDR3 DNA sequence: TGTGCCAGCAGCTTAGGGATCGGGCGGAATAATTCACCCCTCCACTTT. The chain combines TRBV7-6 with TRBJ1-6; unclear D gene. Trimming pared 1 base from V and 5 bases from J, leaving 12 bases between. CDR1 is SGHVS and CDR2 is FNYEAQ in the germline V gene. This CDR3 contains 16 residues. Supplemented by reference TRBV7-6 and TRBJ1-6, the full variable domain reads GAGVSQSPRYKVTKRGQDVALRCDPISGHVSLYWYRQALGQGPEFLTYFNYEAQQDKSGLPNDRFSAERPEGSISTLTIQRTEQRDSAMYRCASSLGIGRNNSPLHFGNGTRLTVT.

CDR3 residues: CASSLRIGGTNGYTF. The CDR3 nucleotides read TGTGCCAGCAGCCTCCGTATAGGAGGGACCAATGGCTACACCTTC. The rearrangement uses TRBV3-1 (or the pseudogene TRBV3-2) and TRBJ1-2; maybe TRBD1 (5 bases). CDR1 and CDR2 (germline): LGHDT, YNNKEL (reference sequence). Trimming shortened V by 4 bases and J by 6 bases, and 18 bases separated the two germline ends. CDR3 length: 15 amino acids.

This clone has a single count. The chain is built from TRBV27 and TRBJ2-7; TRBD1 is a possible D gene (5 bases). V was clipped by 5 bases and J by 6 bases, with 14 bases between them. This CDR3 has 13 amino acids. Germline values: CDR1 MNHEY, CDR2 SMNVEV (reference sequence). The CDR3 sequence is CASSPSQGGEQYF. For the CDR3, the DNA is TGTGCCAGCAGTCCCTCTCAGGGTGGCGAGCAGTACTTC.

In the case of this clone: Its ends do not fully match the called genes, so a read error is possible. The chain recombines TRBV6-5 with TRBJ1-1, with TRBD1 as a possible D gene (6 bases). The CDR3 spans 12 residues. From germline, CDR1 is MNHEY and CDR2 SVGAGI. The CDR3 coding sequence is TGTGCCAGCAGTCGGGGGGACACTAAAGCTTTCTTT. Residues: CASSRGDTKAFF.

The chain combines TRBV5-1 with TRBJ1-3; perhaps TRBD1 as D (6 bases). V was shortened by 1 base and J by 0 bases, with 14 bases between the two germline ends. This CDR3 comprises 17 residues. Germline V gene sequence: CDR1 SGHRS, CDR2 YFSETQ. Here the CDR3 DNA reads TGCGCCAGCAGCTTGTCGTTGGGGGCTGCCTCTGGAAACACCATATATTTT. Protein: CASSLSLGAASGNTIYF.

This clone was observed a few times. The chain has TRBV18 and TRBJ2-7, with D unclear. Deletions cut 1 base from V and 1 base from J, with 2 bases between. The CDR3 extends over 12 amino acids. Germline-derived CDR1 and CDR2 are KGHSH and LQKENI. Written as DNA, the CDR3 is TGTGCCAGCTCACCACAATCCTACGAGCAGTACTTC. Encoded protein: CASSPQSYEQYF.

The rearrangement joins TRBV5-5 to TRBJ1-4; D uncertain. The V and J ends lost 6 bases and 8 bases respectively, with 29 bases between them. CDR3 length equals 18 residues. The germline gives CDR1 SGHKS, CDR2 YYEKEE (reference sequence). The chain's CDR3 is CASTPGEISSDIREKLFF. Here the CDR3 DNA reads TGTGCCAGCACCCCGGGAGAGATATCATCCGATATACGAGAAAAACTGTTTTTT.

The J gene is TRBJ1-2, the V gene TRBV4-1; no definite D call. Germline CDR1 and CDR2: MGHRA and YSYEKL. V gave up 0 bases and J gave up 0 bases, with 11 bases separating them. The CDR3 has 16 residues. The CDR3: CASSQDSGSANYGYTF. The CDR3 nucleotides are TGCGCCAGCAGCCAAGACTCGGGCAGTGCTAACTATGGCTACACCTTC.

This chain's CDR3 is CASSQDSRTGPESGYTF. CDR3 bases: TGTGCCAGCAGCCAAGATTCTAGGACAGGGCCCGAGAGCGGCTACACCTTC. The V and J genes are TRBV14 and TRBJ1-2; 8 bases are a match to TRBD1. The germline V gene encodes CDR1 SGHDN and CDR2 FVKESK. V trimming: 0 bases; J trimming: 8 bases; junction bases outside the gene matches: 14. The CDR3 consists of 17 residues.